The present T cell receptor (beta chain) was sequenced within a study of CD8 T cells in Susac syndrome (dated by TCRdb to the late 2010s). Study-wide context: The study used repertoire sequencing to test whether antigen drove CD8+ T cell activation and differentiation in Susac syndrome.

Findings and caveats that apply to the study as a whole: The study acknowledged that relatively few individuals were included in the TCR sequencing and HLA analysis.

V loses 3 bases, J loses 7 bases, and the germline ends lie 9 bases apart. The CDR3 contains 12 residues, cysteine and phenylalanine counted. Only the CDR3 DNA stays, 36 bases, in frame from base 1. The germline V gene (reference sequence) gives CDR1 as DFQATT and CDR2 as SNEGSKA. Peripheral blood CD8+ and CD4+ T cells from healthy donors, Susac syndrome patients and multiple sclerosis patients were profiled using high-throughput TCR beta sequencing. Healthy donors were included as age- and sex-matched controls. Bulk CD8+ and CD4+ T cells were purified magnetically by negative isolation, whereas CD8+ TEMRA cells were enriched by FACS. Blood was drawn into EDTA tubes, processed within 24 hours, and PBMCs were isolated by density gradient centrifugation. PBMCs intended for TCR sequencing were frozen in liquid nitrogen and were later thawed in a 37 degrees C water bath. The sorted or isolated CD4+, CD8+ and CD8+ TEMRA cells had a purity of 90% or higher.

As for this clonotype: What antigen it recognizes has not been identified. Base qualities are not recorded, but no much larger clone differs from it by a single base.

RNA was extracted using the RNeasy kit, and roughly 0.45 to 1 microgram was reverse transcribed with random hexamers. The immunoSEQ multiplex PCR assay, covering 54 Vbeta and 13 Jbeta segments, was used to amplify TCR beta CDR3 regions. PCR amplification bias was corrected by using a synthetic template baseline for primer optimization and computational correction. Turning to the authors' computational methods: Reads were annotated to V, D and J genes according to IMGT and were analyzed with immunoSEQ Analyzer, with only productive sequences retained. Clonality was computed as one minus Shannon entropy normalized by log2 of the number of productive unique sequences. Public and private clones were assessed among the 100 most prevalent clones of each patient and control. A clone was defined as Susac-specific if it was absent from the healthy and MS cohorts, from about 1,100 published viral clones and from other ImmuneACCESS disease sequences. Clones were called with MiXCR by TCRdb after fastp trimmed the public reads at Q25, and only in-frame beta chains were retained. Each entry merges the rows of one CDR3 protein and shows their most common DNA and genes. None of the V and J calls come from the authors' own analysis; TCRdb made them. The sample profile shows about 140,000 distinct CDR3 sequences; roughly 94% of them were found once. The top ten clones comprise less than 0.095% of the sample.

Material: CD4+ T cells from PBMCs. In this chain, TRBV20-1 is recombined with TRBJ2-2; a tentative D call is TRBD1 (5 bases match). This TCR was sampled from a human donor in good health. The nucleotide sequence reads TGCAGTGCTAGCCAGGGCCTCGGGGAGCTGTTTTTT. This translates into CSASQGLGELFF.